This entry lists 10 T cell receptor beta chains sequenced from one sample in a study of OX40 agonist ivuxolimab in advanced cancers. Assay used: immunoSEQ multiplex PCR; TCRdb lists only in-frame clones, some missing. The sample contains 45,000 to 50,000 clones, 89% of which appear only once. The sample in question was CD4+ or CD8+ T cells sorted from blood, obtained in a trial of the OX40 agonist ivuxolimab. These receptors came from an adult with an advanced solid tumor such as melanoma, head and neck, liver or kidney cancer.

This chain links TRBV4-1 with TRBJ1-1, with no clear D. The CDR3 runs 14 residues. The V end lost 1 base, the J end lost 2 bases, and 8 bases lay between the germline ends. Looked up from germline, CDR1 is MGHRA and CDR2 is YSYEKL. The CDR3 DNA sequence: TGCGCCAGCAGCCAAGGGGGAGGCAACACTGAAGCTTTCTTT. This sequence encodes CASSQGGGNTEAFF.

This sequence joins TRBV4-1 and TRBJ1-5, with D possibly matching TRBD1 (5 bases). Germline V gives CDR1 MGHRA, CDR2 YSYEKL. V shed 0 bases and J shed 5 bases, with 11 bases lying between them. The CDR3 runs to 15 residues. CDR3 sequence (DNA): TGCGCCAGCAGCCAAGATGCAGGGTTCCATCAGCCCCAGCATTTT. It encodes CASSQDAGFHQPQHF.

The genes are TRBV15 and TRBJ2-3; D unresolved. Trimming stripped 8 bases from V and 2 bases from J, with 17 bases between. Germline-derived CDR1 and CDR2 are LNHNV and YYDKDF (reference sequence). The CDR3 loop spans 15 amino acids. CDR3 region: CATDISGSSTDTQYF. For the CDR3, the DNA is TGTGCCACCGATATTTCCGGGTCCTCCACAGATACGCAGTATTTT. Filled out from reference TRBV15 and TRBJ2-3, the complete variable domain reads DAMVIQNPRYQVTQFGKPVTLSCSQTLNHNVMYWYQQKSSQAPKLLFHYYDKDFNNEADTPDNFQSRRPNTSFCFLDIRSPGLGDTAMYLCATDISGSSTDTQYFGPGTRLTVL.

This chain uses TRBV27 with TRBJ1-5, with D possibly matching TRBD1 (5 bases). Trimming removed 6 bases at V and 5 bases at J, with 14 bases between. This CDR3 spans 14 amino acids. The germline CDR1 and CDR2 sequences are MNHEY and SMNVEV (reference sequence). The CDR3 loop is CASSQTGLYQPQHF. The CDR3 DNA reads as TGTGCCAGCAGCCAAACAGGTCTCTATCAGCCCCAGCATTTT.

The rearrangement joins TRBV6-1 to TRBJ2-7; 7 nucleotides align to TRBD1. The CDR3 runs 14 residues. V lost 0 bases and J lost 3; bases outside the gene matches: 2. Germline loops: CDR1 MNHNS, CDR2 SASEGT. The CDR3 spells CASSEAYRGYEQYF. CDR3 sequence (DNA): TGTGCCAGCAGTGAAGCCTACAGGGGCTACGAGCAGTACTTC.

The chain uses TRBV6-6 and TRBJ1-1, with 7 bases fitting TRBD1. This CDR3 spans 14 amino acids. From germline, CDR1 is MNHNY and CDR2 SVGAGI (reference sequence). V shed 0 bases, J shed 7 bases, and the junction held 5 bases outside the gene matches. The CDR3 DNA reads as TGTGCCAGCAGTTACTCGTGGACAGGCCTTGAAGCTTTCTTT. Translating it yields CASSYSWTGLEAFF.

The chain combines TRBV13 with TRBJ1-4; 7 nucleotides line up with TRBD1. J was trimmed by 7 bases and V by 2 bases; bases with no gene match: 4. The V gene's germline CDR1 is PRHDT and CDR2 FYEKMQ (reference sequence). The CDR3 runs 14 residues. The CDR3 region is CASSLRGPFEKLFF. The CDR3 region has the DNA TGTGCCAGCAGCTTAAGGGGGCCATTTGAAAAACTGTTTTTT. Supplemented by reference TRBV13 and TRBJ1-4, the full variable domain reads AAGVIQSPRHLIKEKRETATLKCYPIPRHDTVYWYQQGPGQDPQFLISFYEKMQSDKGSIPDRFSAQQFSDYHSELNMSSLELGDSALYFCASSLRGPFEKLFFGSGTQLSVL.

The chain combines TRBV12-5 with TRBJ1-5, with 8 bases aligning to TRBD1. Germline V gives CDR1 LGHNT, CDR2 FRNRAP. The CDR3 consists of 16 residues. The ends lost 6 bases at V and 2 bases at J; junction bases unmatched: 9. CDR3 amino acids: CASGFFQGAGNQPQHF. The CDR3 coding sequence is TGTGCTAGTGGATTCTTTCAGGGGGCGGGCAATCAGCCCCAGCATTTT.

The chain carries TRBV25-1 and TRBJ1-1; TRBD1 is a possible D gene (5 bases). The CDR3 consists of 17 residues. V gave up 1 base and J gave up 1 base, with 16 bases separating them. Germline V gives CDR1 MGHDK, CDR2 SYGVNS. The CDR3 loop is CASSEWGREGWNTEAFF. In nucleotides, the CDR3 is TGTGCCAGCAGTGAATGGGGCAGGGAAGGGTGGAACACTGAAGCTTTCTTT.

The chain joins TRBV9 to TRBJ1-4; D is perhaps TRBD1 (5 bases). V lost 0 bases to trimming and J lost 0 bases, with 6 bases between them. The CDR3 is made up of 15 amino acids. Germline CDR1 and CDR2: SGDLS and YYNGEE. CDR3 sequence: CASSVGGTTNEKLFF. In nucleotides, the CDR3 is TGTGCCAGCAGCGTAGGGGGGACAACTAATGAAAAACTGTTTTTT.